This TCR beta chain was recorded in a study of tumor-infiltrating lymphocytes in oesophageal squamous cell carcinoma. Trimming left V 2 bases short and J 8 bases short, with 16 bases between. The CDR3 length is 15 residues. Germline CDR1 and CDR2: PRHDT and FYEKMQ (reference sequence). This clonotype was picked up many times. TCRdb called the PCR reads again in MiXCR, with one record for every CDR3 protein. In the table there are some 10,000 distinct CDR3 sequences, around 56% of which are singletons. The J gene is TRBJ2-1, the V gene TRBV13; D may be TRBD1 (6 bases). This clonotype was obtained from a male donor with esophageal squamous cell carcinoma. The specimen sequenced was esophageal tumor tissue. The CDR3 spells CASSLSLQGMDEQFF. The CDR3 DNA follows: TGTGCCAGCAGCTTATCCCTACAGGGTATGGATGAGCAGTTCTTC.